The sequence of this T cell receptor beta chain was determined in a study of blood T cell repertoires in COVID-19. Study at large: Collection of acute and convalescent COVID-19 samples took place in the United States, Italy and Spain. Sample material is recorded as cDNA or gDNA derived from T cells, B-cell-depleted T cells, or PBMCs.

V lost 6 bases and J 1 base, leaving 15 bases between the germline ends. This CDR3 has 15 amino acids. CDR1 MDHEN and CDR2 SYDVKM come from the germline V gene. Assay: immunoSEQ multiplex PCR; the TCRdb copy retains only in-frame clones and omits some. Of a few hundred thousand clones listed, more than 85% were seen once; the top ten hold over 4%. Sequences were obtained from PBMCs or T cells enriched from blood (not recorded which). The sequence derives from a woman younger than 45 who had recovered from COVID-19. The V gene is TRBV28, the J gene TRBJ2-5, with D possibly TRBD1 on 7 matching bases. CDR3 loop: CASSSRGTAQETQYF. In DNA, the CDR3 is TGTGCCAGCAGCTCGCGCGGGACAGCCCAAGAGACCCAGTACTTC.